These 26 T cell receptor beta chains were all obtained from the same sample, sequenced in a study of T cell repertoires in cytomegalovirus infection (dated by TCRdb to between 2018 and 2021). Data came from an Illumina HiSeq 1500. The public reads were reprocessed in TCRdb via fastp at Q25 and MiXCR, keeping in-frame beta chains. Each entry merges the rows of one CDR3 protein and shows their most common DNA and genes. This sample is represented by some 440,000 distinct CDR3 sequences; approximately 33% of them were singletons. The ten biggest clones cover roughly 13% of the sample. The sample consisted of PBMCs. The receptors originated from a human donor in good health (CMV status not recorded). Some clones in this sample may be carry-over from other donors' samples.

V gene TRBV4-1 combines with J gene TRBJ1-1; unclear D gene. There are 13 residues in the CDR3. The germline gives CDR1 MGHRA, CDR2 YSYEKL. V lost 4 bases to trimming and J lost 5 bases, with 11 bases between them. CDR3 bases: TGCGCCAGCAGCCTTGCTTTGGAAACTGAAGCTTTCTTT. This codes for CASSLALETEAFF.

The V call is TRBV11-2, the J call TRBJ2-5, with D possibly being TRBD1 (6 bases). The germline V gene encodes CDR1 SGHAT and CDR2 FQNNGV. CDR3 length: 13 residues. Trimming stripped 5 bases from V and 3 bases from J, with 10 bases between. This CDR3 reads CASSTGQKETQYF. The CDR3 nucleotides read TGTGCCAGCAGCACCGGACAGAAAGAGACCCAGTACTTC.

This clonotype was found a few times. CDR3 coding DNA: TGTGCCAGCAGCCGAGGAGGGGGGTATGAGCAGTTCTTC. As protein: CASSRGGGYEQFF. The J gene is TRBJ2-1, the V gene TRBV6-5; D could derive from TRBD1 or TRBD2 (6 bases each). The germline CDR1 and CDR2 sequences are MNHEY and SVGAGI. The CDR3 loop spans 13 amino acids. Trimming stripped 6 bases from V and 8 bases from J, with 14 bases between.

The V gene is TRBV2, the J gene TRBJ1-5; D is undetermined. The germline gives CDR1 SNHLY, CDR2 FYNNEI. The CDR3 runs to 16 residues. V gave up 6 bases and J gave up 2 bases, with 17 bases separating them. Here the CDR3 DNA reads TGTGCCAGCAGGGTGAGAGATCTTATAGGCAATCAGCCCCAGCATTTT. Translation gives CASRVRDLIGNQPQHF.

The J gene is TRBJ2-3, the V gene TRBV5-4; 7 bases line up with TRBD2. Trimming cost V 5 bases and J 5 bases; bases outside gene matches: 11. The V gene's germline CDR1 is SGHNT and CDR2 YYREEE (reference sequence). This CDR3 spans 15 amino acids. CDR3 DNA: TGTGCCAGCAGTTCCGCGGCGGGGGTGGAAGATACGCAGTATTTT. Its translation is CASSSAAGVEDTQYF.

This clonotype came up a few times. V and J are TRBV20-1 and TRBJ2-7; 11 bases are shared with TRBD2. The CDR3 length is 15 residues. Trimming cost V 5 bases and J 2 bases; bases outside gene matches: 8. CDR1 is DFQATT and CDR2 is SNEGSKA in the germline V gene (reference sequence). The DNA for the CDR3 is TGCAGTGCTGTGATGACTAGCGGGACCGCCTACGAGCAGTACTTC. This translates into CSAVMTSGTAYEQYF.

V is TRBV25-1 and J is TRBJ1-1, with 8 bases that match TRBD1. V gave up 4 bases and J gave up 6 bases; unmatched junction bases: 4. From germline, CDR1 is MGHDK and CDR2 SYGVNS. The CDR3 contains 13 residues. The CDR3 loop is CASSVQGASEAFF. The CDR3 coding sequence is TGTGCCAGCAGTGTCCAGGGGGCGTCTGAAGCTTTCTTT.

This clonotype appeared many times. V and J are TRBV7-2 and TRBJ2-7; 9 nucleotides line up with TRBD1. V shed 3 bases, J shed 6 bases, and the junction held 12 bases outside the gene matches. This CDR3 contains 16 residues. Germline values: CDR1 SGHTA, CDR2 FQGNSA. The CDR3 DNA sequence: TGTGCCAGCAGCTTGGTGAAACCGGGACAGGGACCCGAGCAGTACTTC. The encoded protein is CASSLVKPGQGPEQYF.

This clonotype has ten or more counts. The chain links TRBV7-6 to TRBJ2-2, with TRBD1 identical over 7 bases. Germline V gives CDR1 SGHVS, CDR2 FNYEAQ. The CDR3 extends over 15 amino acids. V was pared by 3 bases and J by 2 bases, with 3 bases of the junction left unmatched. CDR3 in amino acids: CASSFQGVNTGELFF. In nucleotides, the CDR3 is TGTGCCAGCAGCTTTCAGGGGGTTAACACCGGGGAGCTGTTTTTT.

The table lists this clonotype with many counts. The chain combines TRBV7-2 with TRBJ2-2; possibly TRBD1 for D (6 bases). Germline V CDR1 and CDR2: SGHTA, FQGNSA. Trimming took 7 bases from V and 4 from J, leaving 16 bases between them. The CDR3 is made up of 15 amino acids. The CDR3 bases are TGTGCCAGCACCCTCCCCGGACAGACCACCGGGGAGCTGTTTTTT. Its translation is CASTLPGQTTGELFF.

A remark on this clonotype: Being one base from a much bigger clone, this may be a read error. The conserved closing phenylalanine or tryptophan is absent in this CDR3, likely reflecting a read error. It is unclear where the CDR3 begins or ends on the DNA, so no DNA is shown, and the CDR3 is as TCRdb lists it. CDR3 residues: CASSLSYDRRNTL. This chain uses TRBV7-2 with TRBJ1-2. Both ends counted, the CDR3 spans 13 residues. Per germline, CDR1 SGHTA and CDR2 FQGNSA.

V and J are TRBV7-2 and TRBJ2-3; D is perhaps TRBD1 (6 bases). The germline V and J ends were trimmed by 2 bases and 0 bases, with 15 bases remaining between them. The CDR3 consists of 17 residues. Germline CDR1 SGHTA, CDR2 FQGNSA. In DNA form, the CDR3 reads TGTGCCAGCAGCTTAACATCAACAGGGCTGAGCACAGATACGCAGTATTTT. This gives the protein CASSLTSTGLSTDTQYF.

This clonotype was observed many times. Germline and junction disagree at one end, which may indicate a read error. The chain uses TRBV7-9 and TRBJ2-1; D is unresolved. CDR1 and CDR2 from the germline V gene are SEHNR and FQNEAQ (reference sequence). The CDR3 runs to 12 residues. The CDR3 protein is CASSLGSNEQFF. The CDR3 coding sequence is TGCGCCAGCAGCTTGGGTAGCAATGAGCAGTTCTTC.

J is TRBJ1-4 and V is TRBV2, with D uncertain. The ends were cut back, 4 bases at V and 0 bases at J, with 9 bases in the middle. The CDR3 length is 15 residues. The germline V gene has CDR1 SNHLY and CDR2 FYNNEI. CDR3 amino acids: CASSALGATNEKLFF. Here the CDR3 DNA reads TGTGCCAGCAGTGCCTTAGGAGCAACTAATGAAAAACTGTTTTTT.

Only a few counts were recorded for this clonotype. The gene calls are TRBV6-2 or TRBV6-3 and TRBJ2-4; no clear D gene. Germline values: CDR1 MNHEY, CDR2 SVGEGT. This CDR3 has 14 residues. V was pared by 6 bases and J by 7 bases, with 16 bases between. CDR3 DNA: TGTGCCAGCAGAAAGACCGGTGGAAGGAACATTCAGTACTTC. Encoded protein: CASRKTGGRNIQYF.

J is TRBJ1-1 and V is TRBV6-5, with TRBD1 as a possible D gene (6 bases). V shed 7 bases and J shed 0 bases, with 15 bases lying between them. Per the germline V gene, CDR1 is MNHEY and CDR2 is SVGAGI. The CDR3 totals 15 residues. The CDR3, as DNA: TGTGCCAGCACCCCTCCGACAGGAATGAACACTGAAGCTTTCTTT. Translation gives CASTPPTGMNTEAFF.

This clonotype was seen a single time. A much larger clone lies one base from this, so it may be a read error. This rearrangement joins TRBV28 to TRBJ2-5, with 7 bases identical to TRBD1. The CDR3 is made up of 15 amino acids. J gave up 5 bases and V 7 bases, and 13 bases lay outside the gene matches. Germline lookup yields CDR1 MDHEN and CDR2 SYDVKM. CDR3 protein: CASNPQTGVLETQYF. CDR3 DNA sequence: TGTGCCAGCAATCCCCAAACAGGGGTGCTGGAGACCCAGTACTTC.

This chain joins TRBV19 and TRBJ2-3; 7 bases are a match to TRBD1. Trimming at V came to 3 bases and at J to 3 bases, leaving 9 bases not matched to a gene. Germline V CDR1 and CDR2: LNHDA, SQIVND (reference sequence). The CDR3 is 16 amino acids. The CDR3 DNA is TGTGCCAGTAGTATGGCTATGACAGGGCGGACAGATACGCAGTATTTT. Protein: CASSMAMTGRTDTQYF.

The chain uses TRBV7-9 and TRBJ1-4; possibly TRBD1 for D (6 bases). Germline-derived CDR1 and CDR2 are SEHNR and FQNEAQ (reference sequence). This CDR3 contains 17 residues. V gave up 7 bases and J gave up 5 bases, with 23 bases separating them. The CDR3: CASNQPSDGTPNEKLFF. In DNA, the CDR3 is TGTGCCAGCAATCAACCGTCAGACGGGACACCCAATGAAAAACTGTTTTTT.

The rearrangement joins TRBV27 to TRBJ1-5; TRBD1 might be the D (5 bases). V was pared by 3 bases and J by 3 bases, with 12 bases between. Germline CDR1 reads MNHEY; CDR2 reads SMNVEV (reference sequence). This CDR3 spans 15 amino acids. The CDR3 DNA follows: TGTGCCAGCAGTTTTCTCGACAGTTTCAATCAGCCCCAGCATTTT. Its translation: CASSFLDSFNQPQHF.

The chain joins TRBV27 to TRBJ2-7; no clear D gene. Germline CDR1 MNHEY, CDR2 SMNVEV (reference sequence). This CDR3 has 11 residues. V lost 10 bases and J 2 bases, leaving 9 bases between the germline ends. The CDR3 is CATKTAYEQYF. The CDR3 bases are TGTGCCACCAAGACCGCCTACGAGCAGTACTTC.

This clonotype has only a few counts. The chain links TRBV20-1 to TRBJ1-6; 11 positions match TRBD1. The CDR3 covers 21 residues. V trimming: 0 bases; J trimming: 1 base; junction bases outside the gene matches: 14. Germline values: CDR1 DFQATT, CDR2 SNEGSKA (reference sequence). As DNA, the CDR3 is TGCAGTGCTAGAGATAGGGGCTTGGGACAGGGGGGATTTTCCTATAATTCACCCCTCCACTTT. Residues: CSARDRGLGQGGFSYNSPLHF.

The V and J genes are TRBV29-1 and TRBJ2-5; D remains unclear. Germline values: CDR1 SQVTM, CDR2 ANQGSEA. The V end lost 2 bases, the J end lost 0 bases, and 10 bases lay between the germline ends. The CDR3 sequence is 14 residues long. The CDR3 bases are TGCAGCGTTGAATGGAATGCGGACCAAGAGACCCAGTACTTC. It translates to CSVEWNADQETQYF.

The chain joins TRBV14 to TRBJ2-7, with 8 bases matching TRBD2. The CDR3 length is 16 residues. With 2 bases clipped from V and 3 bases from J, the junction kept 9 bases outside the gene matches. Germline CDR1 and CDR2: SGHDN and FVKESK. CDR3 DNA sequence: TGTGCCAGCAGCCAAAGGCCGCCGGGAGGGATCTACGAGCAGTACTTC. Amino acids: CASSQRPPGGIYEQYF.

The chain combines TRBV7-9 with TRBJ2-1, with 12 bases fitting TRBD2. The CDR3 contains 16 residues. The J segment lost 8 bases and the V segment lost 2 bases, leaving 7 bases of the junction unmatched. The germline gives CDR1 SEHNR, CDR2 FQNEAQ (reference sequence). The chain's CDR3 is CASSLSLAGGRDEQFF. As DNA, the CDR3 is TGTGCCAGCAGCTTAAGCCTAGCGGGGGGGCGAGATGAGCAGTTCTTC.

This clonotype appeared many times. This CDR3 is CASSLEGASYGYTF. DNA for the CDR3: TGTGCCAGCAGCTTGGAGGGGGCGAGCTATGGCTACACCTTC. V is TRBV5-5 and J is TRBJ1-2; 7 nucleotides line up with TRBD1. The CDR3 length is 14 residues. The germline gives CDR1 SGHKS, CDR2 YYEKEE (reference sequence). J lost 4 bases, V lost 0 bases, and 3 bases had no gene match.